The 11 T cell receptor beta chains listed next were all sequenced from one sample in a study of CXCR3-negative and CXCR3-positive naive CD8 T cells. Findings and limits, study-wide: The study found more hydrophobic TRB CDR3s in CXCR3-positive naive cells than in CXCR3-negative naive cells.

Carrying UMI labels, the TRB cDNA libraries were prepared through 5' RACE. Following a re-call of the 5' RACE reads, TCRdb has one entry per CDR3 protein and lacks DNA. The sample table sets out about 98,000 distinct CDR3 sequences. Their target antigens are unknown. Specimen: naive CXCR3+ CD8+ T cells from blood. Subset: CD45RO-CCR7+CD27+CD95- naive CD8+ T cells expressing CXCR3 (TNR3+). The receptors originated from a human donor in good health. Some clones in this sample may be carry-over from other donors' samples.

The V call is TRBV29-1, the J call TRBJ2-7; absent DNA, TCRdb's TRBD2 call cannot be checked. CDR1 and CDR2 from the germline V gene are SQVTM and ANQGSEA. The CDR3 is 14 amino acids. The chain's CDR3 is CSVEVGTTSYEQYF.

The gene calls are TRBV4-1 and TRBJ1-3. In germline, CDR1 is MGHRA, CDR2 YSYEKL. The CDR3 covers 13 residues. This CDR3 reads CASSQAERDTIYF.

The chain combines TRBV29-1 with TRBJ2-7; TCRdb's D call of TRBD1 is untestable without DNA. Germline assignment: CDR1 SQVTM and CDR2 ANQGSEA. This CDR3 is built from 14 residues. CDR3 amino acids: CSVDFPGEGYEQYF.

This sequence joins TRBV4-2 and TRBJ2-1; TCRdb gives TRBD2 as the D gene, but with no DNA this cannot be confirmed. The CDR3 contains 15 residues. The germline gives CDR1 LGHNA, CDR2 YNFKEQ. CDR3 region: CASSPWEASGNEQFF.

V and J are TRBV25-1 and TRBJ1-2. Germline V gene lookup returns CDR1 MGHDK and CDR2 SYGVNS. CDR3 size: 12 residues. The CDR3 loop reads CASLWRGYGYTF.

V is TRBV13 and J is TRBJ1-1. There are 13 residues in the CDR3. The germline V gene encodes CDR1 PRHDT and CDR2 FYEKMQ (reference sequence). This CDR3 is CASSEVANTEAFF.

CDR3 sequence reads: CSVQAGATGTGELFF. The V call is TRBV20-1, the J call TRBJ2-2; TCRdb's D call of TRBD1 is untestable without DNA. The CDR3 contains 15 residues. Germline loops: CDR1 DFQATT, CDR2 SNEGSKA (reference sequence).

CDR3 loop: CASSPQDSGANVLTF. This chain links TRBV27 with TRBJ2-6. In germline, CDR1 is MNHEY, CDR2 SMNVEV (reference sequence). The CDR3 is 15 residues long.

The genes are TRBV21-1 and TRBJ2-7; TCRdb proposes TRBD1, but this gene call is untestable without DNA. TRBV21-1 represents a pseudogene. This CDR3 region has 15 residues. CDR3 sequence: CASSNRDRLLLSEDF.

The chain carries TRBV20-1 and TRBJ2-7; with no DNA, the TCRdb D assignment of TRBD2 cannot be verified. This CDR3 is 16 amino acids long. Germline V gene sequence: CDR1 DFQATT, CDR2 SNEGSKA (reference sequence). The CDR3 loop reads CSAHSSGLRISYEQYF.

This chain uses TRBV14 with TRBJ2-1; the TCRdb call, TRBD1, lacks DNA for checking. Germline-derived CDR1 and CDR2 are SGHDN and FVKESK. The CDR3 spans 16 residues. This CDR3 is CASSIAGTLTYNEQFF.